These 17 T cell receptor beta chains were all obtained from the same sample, sequenced in a study of blood T cells in healthy people across ages. Primed by a sample-barcoded 5' primer and a J-beta primer mix, a second PCR proceeded for roughly 6 to 12 cycles. MiXCR, run by TCRdb on the 5' RACE reads, gives a single entry per CDR3 protein. The data show under 1,100,000 distinct CDR3 sequences, 25% seen once. These data are also associated with another study on T cells of mothers and their children.

The sequencing input was blood. Receptor source: a girl aged 2-15 years in good health.

This chain joins TRBV6-2 or TRBV6-3 and TRBJ2-7; TRBD1 agrees at 10 bases. Germline V gene data show CDR1 as MNHEY and CDR2 as SVGEGT. The CDR3 has 16 amino acids. The junction had 11 bases not matched to a gene; V was cut back by 6 bases and J by 3 bases. The CDR3 reads CASRYDPGTGDYEQYF. The CDR3 bases are TGTGCCAGCAGATATGATCCCGGGACAGGGGACTACGAGCAGTACTTC.

V and J are TRBV3-1 and TRBJ2-5, with TRBD1 matching over 7 bases. The tail of the sequence fits TRBJ2-7 better, so the J call may be wrong. From germline, CDR1 is LGHDT and CDR2 YNNKEL (reference sequence). This CDR3 is built from 14 residues. For the CDR3, the DNA is TGTGCCAGCAGCCAAGAAACAGGGGACCACGAGCAGTACTTC. Amino acid sequence: CASSQETGDHEQYF.

The chain is built from TRBV4-1 and TRBJ1-1, with TRBD1 as a possible D gene (5 bases). The germline V and J ends were trimmed by 1 base and 0 bases, with 15 bases remaining between them. The CDR3 is 17 amino acids. The germline V gene has CDR1 MGHRA and CDR2 YSYEKL. The CDR3: CASSQVSKGRLNTEAFF. CDR3 DNA: TGCGCCAGCAGCCAAGTTTCCAAGGGGAGACTGAACACTGAAGCTTTCTTT.

This clonotype was detected a few times. The chain employs TRBV29-1 and TRBJ2-1; TRBD1 agrees at 7 bases. Per the germline V gene, CDR1 is SQVTM and CDR2 is ANQGSEA. J was trimmed by 7 bases and V by 7 bases; bases with no gene match: 4. This CDR3 is built from 11 residues. Here the CDR3 DNA reads TGCAGCGGTACGACAGGGAATGAGCAGTTCTTC. Amino acids: CSGTTGNEQFF.

This chain connects TRBV20-1 to TRBJ2-7; 7 bases are a match to TRBD2. This CDR3 has 15 residues. From germline, CDR1 is DFQATT and CDR2 SNEGSKA (reference sequence). Trimming removed 5 bases from V and 6 bases from J; junction bases left unmatched: 16. The CDR3 DNA is TGCAGTGCTGTCGTATTGGGGGGGAGGTTTAGCGAGCAGTACTTC. It yields the protein CSAVVLGGRFSEQYF.

The V and J genes are TRBV3-1 and TRBJ1-6, with 9 positions matching TRBD1. The CDR3 is 15 amino acids. V dropped 3 bases and J dropped 10; count of bases not matched to a gene: 7. Germline V gene sequence: CDR1 LGHDT, CDR2 YNNKEL (reference sequence). The CDR3 DNA is TGTGCCAGCAGCCATACGGACAGGGGCGAATCACCCCTCCACTTT. Translating it yields CASSHTDRGESPLHF.

This chain joins TRBV7-9 and TRBJ1-4; D is uncertain. CDR3 size: 15 residues. CDR1 is SEHNR and CDR2 is FQNEAQ in the germline V gene (reference sequence). The V and J ends lost 4 bases and 7 bases respectively, with 16 bases between them. CDR3 region: CASSSPEESSEKLFF. CDR3 bases: TGTGCCAGCAGCTCTCCCGAGGAGTCGAGTGAAAAACTGTTTTTT.

This chain joins TRBV12-3 or TRBV12-4 and TRBJ1-2; D uncertain. This CDR3 is built from 13 residues. V shed 7 bases and J shed 6 bases, with 15 bases lying between them. The CDR3 bases are TGTGCCAGCACCTTTCTTGGGTCGGATGGCTACACCTTC. Protein: CASTFLGSDGYTF.

The CDR3 DNA is TGTGCCAGCAGTCACAACACCTACACTGAAGCTTTCTTT. As protein: CASSHNTYTEAFF. V and J are TRBV6-2 or TRBV6-3 and TRBJ1-1; D not certain. The CDR3 covers 13 residues. Germline CDR1 MNHEY, CDR2 SVGEGT. Trimming stripped 5 bases from V and 3 bases from J, with 10 bases between.

The chain links TRBV29-1 to TRBJ2-1, with TRBD2 matching over 9 bases. The CDR3 runs to 17 residues. After removal of 4 bases from V and 2 bases from J, the junction contained 12 bases not matched to a gene. Germline loops: CDR1 SQVTM, CDR2 ANQGSEA. CDR3 loop: CSVVEGLAPIPYNEQFF. The CDR3 nucleotides are TGCAGCGTTGTGGAAGGACTAGCGCCGATACCCTACAATGAGCAGTTCTTC.

This rearrangement joins TRBV20-1 to TRBJ2-1; 8 nucleotides line up with TRBD2. Germline-derived CDR1 and CDR2 are DFQATT and SNEGSKA (reference sequence). This CDR3 comprises 15 residues. The J segment lost 5 bases and the V segment lost 3 bases, leaving 9 bases of the junction unmatched. In DNA, the CDR3 is TGCAGTGCTAGGGGAGCGGGAGTAAGGAACAATGAGCAGTTCTTC. This encodes CSARGAGVRNNEQFF.

The V call is TRBV14, the J call TRBJ2-1, with D maybe TRBD2 (5 bases). This CDR3 region has 16 residues. V gave up 3 bases and J gave up 3 bases, with 15 bases separating them. Looked up from germline, CDR1 is SGHDN and CDR2 is FVKESK. The CDR3 region has the DNA TGTGCCAGCAGCCAGACGCCTAGCAGGTTCTACAATGAGCAGTTCTTC. It translates to CASSQTPSRFYNEQFF.

The rearrangement uses TRBV27 and TRBJ1-5; no reliable D call. The CDR3 is 16 amino acids. Trimming pared 5 bases from V and 9 bases from J, leaving 23 bases between. Per the germline V gene, CDR1 is MNHEY and CDR2 is SMNVEV (reference sequence). Here the CDR3 DNA reads TGTGCCAGCAGTAGTAGGAGGGTTATCGGGGTCGGGCCCCAGCATTTT. It translates to CASSSRRVIGVGPQHF.

This clonotype was seen a few times. The V gene is TRBV9, the J gene TRBJ2-3; D unresolved. This CDR3 spans 14 amino acids. The V gene lost 0 bases and the J gene lost 2 bases, with 7 bases spanning the gap. Germline assignment: CDR1 SGDLS and CDR2 YYNGEE. The CDR3 sequence is CASSVDPTTDTQYF. CDR3 DNA: TGTGCCAGCAGCGTAGACCCGACCACAGATACGCAGTATTTT.

This clonotype was seen a handful of times. This chain connects TRBV20-1 to TRBJ2-1, with 9 bases matching TRBD2. Trimming at V came to 0 bases and at J to 7 bases, leaving 13 bases not matched to a gene. The CDR3 consists of 17 residues. CDR1 and CDR2 (germline): DFQATT, SNEGSKA (reference sequence). The CDR3 sequence: CSARDAGGPSVGNEQFF. Here the CDR3 DNA reads TGCAGTGCTAGAGATGCGGGAGGGCCCTCGGTGGGGAATGAGCAGTTCTTC.

The V and J genes are TRBV4-1 and TRBJ2-1; tentatively, D is TRBD2 (6 bases). Between the trimmed V and J ends, which lost 1 base and 0 bases, there was a span of 16 bases. Germline assignment: CDR1 MGHRA and CDR2 YSYEKL. The CDR3 sequence is 18 residues long. CDR3 nucleotide sequence: TGCGCCAGCAGCCAAGGATCGGGAGCGGTTAGCTCCTACAATGAGCAGTTCTTC. Its translation: CASSQGSGAVSSYNEQFF.

The rearrangement uses TRBV20-1 and TRBJ1-6; D is undetermined. Trimming took off 0 bases at V and 10 bases at J, with 22 bases between the two ends. Germline CDR1 reads DFQATT; CDR2 reads SNEGSKA (reference sequence). There are 17 residues in the CDR3. CDR3 loop: CSARDPSQGFPGSPLHF. The DNA for the CDR3 is TGCAGTGCTAGAGATCCCAGTCAAGGGTTTCCGGGCTCACCCCTCCACTTT.